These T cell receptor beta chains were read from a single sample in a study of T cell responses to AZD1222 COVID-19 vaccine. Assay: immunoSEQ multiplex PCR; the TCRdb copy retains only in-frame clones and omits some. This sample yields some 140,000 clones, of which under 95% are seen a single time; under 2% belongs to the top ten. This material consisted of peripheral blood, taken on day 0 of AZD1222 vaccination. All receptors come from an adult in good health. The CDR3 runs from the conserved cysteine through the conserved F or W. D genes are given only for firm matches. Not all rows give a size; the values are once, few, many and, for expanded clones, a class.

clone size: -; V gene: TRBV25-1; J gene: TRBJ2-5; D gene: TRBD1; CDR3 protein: CASSEWTGVGETQYF; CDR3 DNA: TGTGCCAGCAGTGAATGGACAGGGGTTGGAGAGACCCAGTACTTC
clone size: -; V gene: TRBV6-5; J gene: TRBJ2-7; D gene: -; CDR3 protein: CASSYGLRTSYEQYF; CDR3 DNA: TGTGCCAGCAGTTATGGACTCCGGACGTCCTACGAGCAGTACTTC
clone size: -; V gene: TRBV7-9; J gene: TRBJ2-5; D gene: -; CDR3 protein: CASSLGQSPETQYF; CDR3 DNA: TGTGCCAGCAGCCTTGGACAGAGCCCTGAGACCCAGTACTTC
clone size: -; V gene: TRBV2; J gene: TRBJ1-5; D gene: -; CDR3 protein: CASRPGGLSNQPQHF; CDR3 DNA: TGTGCCAGCCGGCCGGGGGGCCTTAGCAATCAGCCCCAGCATTTT
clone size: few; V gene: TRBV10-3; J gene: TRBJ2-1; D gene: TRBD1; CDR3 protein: CATKWDSNEQFF; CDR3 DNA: TGTGCCACCAAGTGGGACAGCAATGAGCAGTTCTTC
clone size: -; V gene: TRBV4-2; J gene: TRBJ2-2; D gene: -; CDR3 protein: CASSQDGRVRAGELFF; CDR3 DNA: TGTGCCAGCAGCCAAGATGGCCGGGTCCGGGCCGGGGAGCTGTTTTTT
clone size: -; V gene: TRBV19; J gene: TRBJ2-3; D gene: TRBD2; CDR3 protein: CASSIDLAGGDTQYF; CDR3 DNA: TGTGCCAGTAGTATAGACCTAGCGGGGGGAGATACGCAGTATTTT
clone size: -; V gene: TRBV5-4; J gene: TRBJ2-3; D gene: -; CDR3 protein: CASSAGSGLTDTQYF; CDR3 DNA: TGTGCCAGCAGCGCGGGCAGCGGACTCACAGATACGCAGTATTTT
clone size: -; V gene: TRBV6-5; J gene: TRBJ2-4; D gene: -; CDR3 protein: CASSNDVSQYF; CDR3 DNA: TGTGCCAGCAGCAATGACGTCTCTCAGTACTTC
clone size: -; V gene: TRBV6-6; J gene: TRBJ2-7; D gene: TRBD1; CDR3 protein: CASSFRDRVYEQYF; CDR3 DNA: TGTGCCAGCAGTTTCCGGGACAGGGTCTACGAGCAGTACTTC
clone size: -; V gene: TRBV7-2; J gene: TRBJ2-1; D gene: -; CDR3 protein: CASSLESAYNEQFF; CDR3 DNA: TGTGCCAGCAGCTTAGAATCGGCGTACAATGAGCAGTTCTTC
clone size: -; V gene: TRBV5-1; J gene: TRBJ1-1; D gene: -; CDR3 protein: CASRRAVNTEAFF; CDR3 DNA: TGCGCCAGCAGGCGGGCGGTCAACACTGAAGCTTTCTTT
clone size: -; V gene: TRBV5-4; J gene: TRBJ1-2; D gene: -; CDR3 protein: CASSFRRADGYTF; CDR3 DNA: TGTGCCAGCAGCTTTCGGCGGGCAGATGGCTACACCTTC
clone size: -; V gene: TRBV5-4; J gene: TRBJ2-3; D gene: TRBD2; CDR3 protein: CASSVVLAGVSTDTQYF; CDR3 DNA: TGTGCCAGCAGCGTCGTTCTAGCGGGGGTTAGCACAGATACGCAGTATTTT
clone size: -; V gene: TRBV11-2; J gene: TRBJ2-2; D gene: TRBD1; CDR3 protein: CASSLVGTGNTGELFF; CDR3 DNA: TGTGCCAGCAGCTTAGTCGGGACAGGGAACACCGGGGAGCTGTTTTTT
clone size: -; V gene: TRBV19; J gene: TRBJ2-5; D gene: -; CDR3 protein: CASTPMSGETQYF; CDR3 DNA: TGTGCCAGTACCCCCATGAGTGGGGAGACCCAGTACTTC
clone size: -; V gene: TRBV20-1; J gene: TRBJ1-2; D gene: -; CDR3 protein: CSAIGVYGYTF; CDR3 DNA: TGCAGTGCCATAGGGGTTTACGGCTACACCTTC